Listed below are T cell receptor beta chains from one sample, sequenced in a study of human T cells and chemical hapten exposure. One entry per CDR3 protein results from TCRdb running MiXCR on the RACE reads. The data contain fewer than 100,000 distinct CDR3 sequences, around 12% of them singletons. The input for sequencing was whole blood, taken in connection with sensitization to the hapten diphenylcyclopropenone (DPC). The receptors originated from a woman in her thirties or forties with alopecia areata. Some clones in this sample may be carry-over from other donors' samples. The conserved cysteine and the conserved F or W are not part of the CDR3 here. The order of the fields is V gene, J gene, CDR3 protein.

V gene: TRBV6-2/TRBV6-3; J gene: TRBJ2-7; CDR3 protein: ASIHRASGRYEQY
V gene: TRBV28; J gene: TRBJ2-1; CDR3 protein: ASRTTHNEQF
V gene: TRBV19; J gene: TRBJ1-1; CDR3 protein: ASSIGGNTEAF
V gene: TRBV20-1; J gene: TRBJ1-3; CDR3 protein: SAVANGNTIY
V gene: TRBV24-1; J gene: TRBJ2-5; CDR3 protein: ATSAGAETQY
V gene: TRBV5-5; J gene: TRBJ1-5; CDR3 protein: ASSINDQPQH
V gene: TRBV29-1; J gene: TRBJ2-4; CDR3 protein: SVSGTSGRNIQY
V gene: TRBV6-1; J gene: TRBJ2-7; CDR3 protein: ASSEATGSYEQY
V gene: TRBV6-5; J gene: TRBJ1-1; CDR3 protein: ASSYGAADRTEAF
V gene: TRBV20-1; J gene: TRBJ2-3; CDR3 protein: SARRTSGTTDTQY